This TCR beta chain was identified during a study of cytomegalovirus exposure and HLA in healthy donors. Background on the study: Later, an analysis reported that the 120 or so validation repertoires had used the same platform as the approximately 630 first-cohort repertoires. Study-wide results and limits: Reported performance of the classifier showed diagnosis of cytomegalovirus status with high specificity and sensitivity.

Trimming took 1 base from V and 10 from J, leaving 13 bases between them. Germline V CDR1 and CDR2: KGHSH, LQKENI. The CDR3 covers 14 residues. Assay: immunoSEQ multiplex PCR; the TCRdb copy retains only in-frame clones and omits some. The sample contains more than 100,000 clones, approximately 87% of which appear only once. Regarding this clone: The antigen remains undetermined.

J is TRBJ1-4 and V is TRBV18; unclear D gene. Sequencing input: PBMCs. This TCR derives from a woman between 18 and 29 years old in good health and CMV-seropositive. This CDR3 reads CASSPRTESGKLFF. The CDR3 DNA reads as TGTGCCAGCTCACCACGGACTGAAAGCGGAAAACTGTTTTTT.